Below, 9 T cell receptor beta chains from the same sample are listed, as sequenced in a study of T cell responses to AZD1222 COVID-19 vaccine (TCRdb year 2021). Library prep was done by the immunoSEQ multiplex PCR assay. What TCRdb holds here is the immuneACCESS table cut down to in-frame rearrangements. Part of the clones is not present; checked against another copy, under half of the missing clones reflect an unresolved V gene, and the others are unexplained. The table for this sample lists some 150,000 clones; around nine tenths of them were counted only once. 6.9% of the sample belongs to the ten largest clones. The label giving this sample's time point can be read as: sample from adult after SARS-CoV-2 infection, after symptom onset. This sample comprised peripheral blood, obtained after recovery from COVID-19. These receptors were collected from an adult who had recovered from COVID-19.

The rearrangement joins TRBV7-7 to TRBJ2-7; 8 bases line up with TRBD2. The V gene end was trimmed by 0 bases and the J gene end by 4 bases; junction bases not matched to a gene: 2. This CDR3 has 14 amino acids. CDR1 and CDR2 (germline): SSHAT, FNYEAQ (reference sequence). The CDR3 DNA reads as TGTGCCAGCAGCTTAGCTCCTAGCGGGTACGAGCAGTACTTC. Protein sequence: CASSLAPSGYEQYF.

V gene TRBV11-2 combines with J gene TRBJ2-7; D may be TRBD1 (7 bases). The germline V gene has CDR1 SGHAT and CDR2 FQNNGV. The CDR3 length is 15 residues. V lost 5 bases and J lost 2, with 16 bases in between. The CDR3 is CASSPMDRRAYEQYF. Here the CDR3 DNA reads TGTGCCAGCAGCCCGATGGACAGGAGGGCCTACGAGCAGTACTTC.

This chain joins TRBV2 and TRBJ2-7; D gene ambiguous. The CDR3 contains 13 residues. V was trimmed by 6 bases and J by 0 bases, leaving 9 bases between them. CDR1 is SNHLY, CDR2 FYNNEI, per germline. The CDR3 spells CASRGRISYEQYF. CDR3 DNA sequence: TGTGCCAGCAGAGGCCGTATCTCCTACGAGCAGTACTTC. Drawing the rest from reference TRBV2 and TRBJ2-7, the complete variable domain is EPEVTQTPSHQVTQMGQEVILRCVPISNHLYFYWYRQILGQKVEFLVSFYNNEISEKSEIFDDQFSVERPDGSNFTLKIRSTKLEDSAMYFCASRGRISYEQYFGPGTRLTVT.

On this clone: In the same sample, other DNA sequences code for this CDR3. V and J are TRBV6-1 and TRBJ2-7; 10 bases match TRBD1. Germline assignment: CDR1 MNHNS and CDR2 SASEGT. After removal of 1 base from V and 2 bases from J, the junction contained 2 bases not matched to a gene. The CDR3 is made up of 15 amino acids. CDR3 region: CASSEGGQGTYEQYF. In DNA form, the CDR3 reads TGTGCCAGCAGTGAAGGGGGACAGGGGACCTACGAGCAGTACTTC.

V usage is TRBV10-3 and J usage is TRBJ2-5; a weak D match, TRBD1 (5 bases). The V and J ends lost 2 bases and 1 base respectively, with 14 bases between them. This CDR3 region has 16 residues. CDR1 is ENHRY and CDR2 is SYGVKD in the germline V gene. CDR3 residues: CAISEPRVSPQETQYF. The CDR3 nucleotides are TGTGCCATCAGTGAGCCCAGGGTGAGCCCCCAAGAGACCCAGTACTTC.

In its sample, this clone was seen once. This sequence joins TRBV19 and TRBJ2-5; 11 bases are a match to TRBD2. Trimming cost V 4 bases and J 0 bases; bases outside gene matches: 4. The germline CDR1 and CDR2 sequences are LNHDA and SQIVND (reference sequence). The CDR3 is made up of 16 amino acids. CDR3: CASSTSGRTHQETQYF. The CDR3 region has the DNA TGTGCCAGTAGTACTAGCGGGAGGACGCACCAAGAGACCCAGTACTTC.

In this sample, this clone turned up a few times. The chain combines TRBV9 with TRBJ2-7; TRBD2 aligns across 8 bases. V trimming: 2 bases; J trimming: 7 bases; junction bases outside the gene matches: 8. The CDR3 is 14 amino acids. Germline assignment: CDR1 SGDLS and CDR2 YYNGEE. CDR3 coding DNA: TGTGCCAGCAGCGTTAGCGGGACCTTGGGTGAGCAGTACTTC. Encoded protein: CASSVSGTLGEQYF.

Only one count was recorded for this clone. The genes are TRBV28 and TRBJ1-2; D is uncertain. The germline CDR1 and CDR2 sequences are MDHEN and SYDVKM. V shed 5 bases and J shed 4 bases, with 14 bases lying between them. CDR3 length: 14 residues. The CDR3 nucleotides read TGTGCCAGCAGTCCCCCGTTGGGGATCTATGGCTACACCTTC. This gives the protein CASSPPLGIYGYTF.

V usage is TRBV11-2 and J usage is TRBJ1-2; D not resolved. This CDR3 region has 15 residues. Germline CDR1 and CDR2: SGHAT and FQNNGV. The ends were cut back, 1 base at V and 2 bases at J, with 11 bases in the middle. CDR3 bases: TGTGCCAGCAGCTTAGCGGGAGCTGACAACTATGGCTACACCTTC. Protein product: CASSLAGADNYGYTF.